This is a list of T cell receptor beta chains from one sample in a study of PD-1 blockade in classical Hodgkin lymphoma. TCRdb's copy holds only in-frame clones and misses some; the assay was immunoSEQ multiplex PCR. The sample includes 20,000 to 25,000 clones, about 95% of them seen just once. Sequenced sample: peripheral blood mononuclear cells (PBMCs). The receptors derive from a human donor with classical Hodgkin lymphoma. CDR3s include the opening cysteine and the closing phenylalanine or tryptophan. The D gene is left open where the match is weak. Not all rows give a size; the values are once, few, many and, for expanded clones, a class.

CASSLNTGATNTEAFF	TGTGCCAGCTCACTGAACACAGGGGCGACGAACACTGAAGCTTTCTTT	.	TRBD1	TRBJ1-1	TRBV18
CASSQDPTGESAAFF	TGCGCCAGCAGCCAGGACCCGACAGGGGAAAGCGCCGCTTTCTTT	.	TRBD1	TRBJ1-1	TRBV4-1
CASRPFITAGVYYNEQFF	TGTGCCAGCAGACCCTTCATCACAGCGGGGGTGTACTACAATGAGCAGTTCTTC	once	TRBD2	TRBJ2-1	TRBV28
CASSLLSGRGLRYGYTF	TGTGCCAGCAGTTTACTGTCCGGGAGAGGGTTGAGATATGGCTACACCTTC	.	.	TRBJ1-2	TRBV27
CASSERTSGGNEQFF	TGCGCCAGCAGTGAGAGGACTAGCGGGGGGAATGAGCAGTTCTTC	.	TRBD2	TRBJ2-1	TRBV10-1
CASSFVSANNEQFF	TGTGCCAGCAGCTTCGTTAGCGCGAACAATGAGCAGTTCTTC	.	.	TRBJ2-1	TRBV5-8
CASRYSGGVYEQYF	TGTGCCAGCAGATATAGCGGGGGGGTCTACGAGCAGTACTTC	.	TRBD2	TRBJ2-7	TRBV27
CATSTGGPDGNTIYF	TGTGCCACCAGCACAGGGGGTCCGGACGGAAACACCATATATTTT	once	TRBD1	TRBJ1-3	TRBV15
CASSRATPLGLGSGANVLTF	TGTGCCAGCTCACGCGCGACCCCACTGGGCTTAGGCTCAGGGGCCAACGTCCTGACTTTC	.	.	TRBJ2-6	TRBV18
CASSPGTSGGANEQFF	TGTGCCAGCAGTCCCGGGACTAGCGGGGGGGCAAATGAGCAGTTCTTC	.	TRBD2	TRBJ2-1	TRBV27
CAFSKRGMNTEAFF	TGTGCCTTTTCCAAGCGGGGGATGAACACTGAAGCTTTCTTT	.	.	TRBJ1-1	TRBV30
CASTPTGNQETQYF	TGTGCCAGCACTCCTACAGGGAACCAAGAGACCCAGTACTTC	.	.	TRBJ2-5	TRBV2
CASSRVASTDTQYF	TGTGCCAGCAGCCGAGTAGCTAGCACAGATACGCAGTATTTT	.	.	TRBJ2-3	TRBV6-4
CASSLLDRNSPLHF	TGTGCCAGCAGTTTATTGGACAGAAATTCACCCCTCCACTTT	.	.	TRBJ1-6	TRBV28
CSVGYGGNSPLHF	TGCAGCGTTGGGTATGGTGGAAATTCACCCCTCCACTTT	once	.	TRBJ1-6	TRBV29-1
CASSGGGGETQYF	TGTGCCAGCAGCGGCGGGGGCGGGGAGACCCAGTACTTC	.	.	TRBJ2-5	TRBV9
CASSRVAAGGHHTQYF	TGTGCCAGCAGTCGAGTAGCCGCGGGGGGGCATCATACGCAGTATTTT	.	TRBD2	TRBJ2-3	TRBV7-2
CASSLASRSYNEQFF	TGTGCCAGCAGCTTAGCGTCGCGCTCCTACAATGAGCAGTTCTTC	.	.	TRBJ2-1	TRBV7-2
CASSRISGGANEKLFF	TGTGCCAGCAGCCGAATCTCCGGGGGTGCTAATGAAAAACTGTTTTTT	.	.	TRBJ1-4	TRBV27
CASSEGGLFSPLHF	TGTGCCAGCAGCGAGGGGGGGCTCTTTTCACCCCTCCACTTT	.	.	TRBJ1-6	TRBV9
CASSVDYRGTDTQYF	TGTGCCAGCAGCGTAGATTACAGGGGAACAGATACGCAGTATTTT	.	TRBD1	TRBJ2-3	TRBV9
CASSLGGSRGEKLFF	TGTGCCAGCAGCCTAGGGGGTAGCCGGGGGGAAAAACTGTTTTTT	.	.	TRBJ1-4	TRBV6-1
CASSESAGGSPQHF	TGCGCCAGCAGTGAGTCGGCAGGGGGCTCTCCCCAGCATTTT	.	TRBD1	TRBJ1-5	TRBV10-2
CAISESGGNQPQHF	TGTGCCATCAGTGAGTCGGGGGGGAATCAGCCCCAGCATTTT	.	.	TRBJ1-5	TRBV10-3
CASRTGSEQYF	TGTGCCAGCAGAACAGGGAGCGAGCAGTACTTC	.	.	TRBJ2-7	TRBV27
CASSLNANSETQYF	TGTGCCAGCAGCTTAAACGCAAACTCAGAGACCCAGTACTTC	once	.	TRBJ2-5	TRBV7-2
CASSLEGAALAKNIQYF	TGTGCCAGCAGCTTAGAGGGGGCGGCCCTAGCCAAAAACATTCAGTACTTC	.	TRBD1	TRBJ2-4	TRBV7-2
CASSGYPTGVSEQFF	TGCGCCAGCAGTGGGTACCCGACAGGGGTTAGTGAGCAGTTCTTC	medium-sized	TRBD1	TRBJ2-1	TRBV10-2
CASSAAGTGHTGELFF	TGCGCCAGCAGCGCCGCCGGGACAGGGCACACCGGGGAGCTGTTTTTT	.	TRBD1	TRBJ2-2	TRBV5-1
CASSKPTGASPLHF	TGTGCCAGCAGCAAACCCACAGGGGCCTCACCCCTCCACTTT	.	TRBD1	TRBJ1-6	TRBV5-5